This TCR beta chain was profiled in a study of resident and recirculating memory T cells in vitiligo. Study-level background: Genomic DNA was extracted from whole homogenized samples, with no cell sorting.

Stability required unchanged lesions during the previous 6 months. Anyone treated within the previous three months was excluded. Deletions cut 0 bases from V and 12 bases from J, with 11 bases between. Per germline, CDR1 SGHAT and CDR2 FQNNGV. The CDR3 is made up of 12 amino acids. Using immunoSEQ multiplex PCR, the repertoire was profiled, and TCRdb retains in-frame clones only, with some absent. This repertoire shows 60,000 to 80,000 clones, more than 85% found once; its top ten account for 4.9%. General study results and limits: Vitiligo lesions lacked a unique dominant clone, and clonality varied.

Comments on this clone: Its antigen is currently unknown.

V and J are TRBV11-2 and TRBJ1-1, with D possibly TRBD1 on 5 matching bases. Sequenced material: blood. The receptor's source is a male donor with vitiligo. The CDR3 loop reads CASSLEGGVSFF. The CDR3 DNA reads TGTGCCAGCAGCTTAGAGGGAGGGGTGTCTTTCTTT.